A single sample is the source of the 17 T cell receptor beta chains below, sequenced in a study of cytomegalovirus exposure and HLA in healthy donors. Repertoires were generated with immunoSEQ multiplex PCR, while TCRdb's copy carries only in-frame clones and drops some. The sample holds 60,000 or so clones; approximately 90% are singletons and the top ten take 1.3%. Sequenced: PBMCs. Receptors were obtained from a woman younger than 35 in good health and CMV-seronegative.

This clone was observed a single time. CDR3 sequence: CASSPPIGTAYTF. In DNA form, the CDR3 reads TGTGCCAGCAGTCCCCCAATCGGGACAGCTTACACCTTC. The chain carries TRBV28 and TRBJ1-2, with TRBD1 matching over 7 bases. Trimming at V came to 5 bases and at J to 11 bases, leaving 11 bases not matched to a gene. This CDR3 spans 13 amino acids. CDR1 is MDHEN and CDR2 is SYDVKM in the germline V gene.

The chain is built from TRBV5-6 and TRBJ2-1, with D tentatively TRBD2 (6 bases). Germline V CDR1 and CDR2: SGHDT, YYEEEE. V was clipped by 3 bases and J by 7 bases, with 23 bases between them. The CDR3 sequence is 17 residues long. DNA for the CDR3: TGTGCCAGCAGCTCGCGAGACAAGTGGAGGGAGATTAATGAGCAGTTCTTC. Protein: CASSSRDKWREINEQFF.

The chain employs TRBV28 and TRBJ1-1; tentative D call: TRBD1 (6 bases). This CDR3 comprises 17 residues. V lost 2 bases, J lost 3 bases, and 19 bases lay in between. Germline CDR1 and CDR2: MDHEN and SYDVKM. The CDR3 spells CASSLTRGHVLDTEAFF. The CDR3 DNA sequence: TGTGCCAGCAGTTTAACCAGGGGACATGTTTTGGACACTGAAGCTTTCTTT.

This sequence joins TRBV5-6 and TRBJ1-2; TRBD1 agrees at 7 bases. The CDR3 extends over 16 amino acids. Germline CDR1 reads SGHDT; CDR2 reads YYEEEE. V was clipped by 4 bases and J by 5 bases; unmatched bases: 14. Here the CDR3 DNA reads TGTGCCAGCAGCGTATACCGGGACAGAGACTATTATGGCTACACCTTC. Its protein product is CASSVYRDRDYYGYTF.

V usage is TRBV5-6 and J usage is TRBJ2-7; the D gene is possibly TRBD1 (6 bases). CDR3 length: 13 amino acids. Germline CDR1 is SGHDT and CDR2 is YYEEEE. Trimming left V 3 bases short and J 2 bases short, with 9 bases between. The CDR3 loop is CASSSGTTYEQYF. CDR3 DNA: TGTGCCAGCAGCTCCGGGACAACCTACGAGCAGTACTTC.

CDR3 sequence (DNA): TGTGCCAGCAAGACAGGGTCCCTGGGGGAGCAGTACTTC. Protein: CASKTGSLGEQYF. The chain carries TRBV28 and TRBJ2-7, with TRBD1 identical over 7 bases. Trimming removed 7 bases from V and 7 bases from J; junction bases left unmatched: 10. The CDR3 has 13 amino acids. From germline, CDR1 is MDHEN and CDR2 SYDVKM.

The chain employs TRBV27 and TRBJ2-3; 9 bases align to TRBD2. The J segment lost 6 bases and the V segment lost 1 base, leaving 17 bases of the junction unmatched. The CDR3 has 19 amino acids. Germline values: CDR1 MNHEY, CDR2 SMNVEV (reference sequence). The CDR3 spells CASSLFGSSSGGPRDTQYF. The CDR3 region has the DNA TGTGCCAGCAGTTTATTCGGGTCTAGCAGCGGGGGGCCAAGGGATACGCAGTATTTT.

The V call is TRBV29-1, the J call TRBJ2-1, with 7 positions matching TRBD2. The germline V gene encodes CDR1 SQVTM and CDR2 ANQGSEA. V lost 0 bases and J lost 0; bases outside the gene matches: 5. CDR3 length equals 16 residues. The CDR3 bases are TGCAGCGTTGAAGATGTCGGGAGGACCTCCTACAATGAGCAGTTCTTC. It is translated as CSVEDVGRTSYNEQFF.

This chain links TRBV28 with TRBJ2-2, with D perhaps TRBD1 (6 bases). The germline gives CDR1 MDHEN, CDR2 SYDVKM. V was trimmed by 1 base and J by 6 bases, leaving 15 bases between them. The CDR3 contains 16 residues. The CDR3: CASSLSGGAVPGELFF. In DNA form, the CDR3 reads TGTGCCAGCAGTTTATCTGGGGGCGCGGTTCCCGGGGAGCTGTTTTTT.

A single count supports this clone. The chain couples TRBV9 to TRBJ1-3; D gene uncertain. V lost 3 bases to trimming and J lost 0 bases, with 19 bases between them. This CDR3 spans 18 amino acids. Germline CDR1 is SGDLS and CDR2 is YYNGEE. The CDR3 sequence: CASSGRELTSGSGNTIYF. The DNA for the CDR3 is TGTGCCAGCAGCGGTAGAGAGCTGACAAGCGGCTCTGGAAACACCATATATTTT.

This rearrangement joins TRBV7-8 to TRBJ2-5, with TRBD1 identical over 7 bases. Germline values: CDR1 SGHVS, CDR2 FQNEAQ. Unmatched junction bases numbered 13, after V lost 5 bases and J lost 4 bases. The CDR3 runs 16 residues. This CDR3 is CASSSSGGGVRETQYF. In DNA, the CDR3 is TGTGCCAGCAGCAGTTCAGGGGGTGGGGTTCGAGAGACCCAGTACTTC.

V and J are TRBV19 and TRBJ2-5, with 9 nucleotides matching TRBD1. Germline CDR1 reads LNHDA; CDR2 reads SQIVND (reference sequence). The trim removed 8 bases at V and 5 bases at J, leaving 6 bases unmatched. This CDR3 is 13 amino acids long. The CDR3 bases are TGTGCCAGTTCTACAGGGGGCCTGGAGACCCAGTACTTC. It yields the protein CASSTGGLETQYF.

This clone has a single count. This CDR3 is also generated by other DNA sequences in the sample. The V call is TRBV27, the J call TRBJ2-3; the D is unclear. Germline loops: CDR1 MNHEY, CDR2 SMNVEV (reference sequence). There are 12 residues in the CDR3. Trimming removed 4 bases at V and 5 bases at J, with 7 bases between. CDR3 sequence: CASSSTGDTQYF. The CDR3 DNA sequence: TGTGCCAGCAGTTCTACGGGAGATACGCAGTATTTT.

This clone showed up just a few times. This sequence joins TRBV28 and TRBJ1-2; D is unclear. The CDR3 consists of 12 residues. V lost 7 bases, J lost 6 bases, and 12 bases lay in between. Per germline, CDR1 MDHEN and CDR2 SYDVKM. The CDR3 DNA is TGTGCCAGCAACCGCGCCTTGGATGGCTACACCTTC. Its translation: CASNRALDGYTF.

The rearrangement links TRBV4-1 to TRBJ1-1; TRBD1 matches at 11 bases. The V and J ends lost 4 bases and 1 base, in that order; junction bases with no gene match: 8. The CDR3 is 17 residues long. The germline V gene has CDR1 MGHRA and CDR2 YSYEKL. The CDR3 region has the DNA TGCGCCAGCAGCCCCCCAGGGACAGGGGGTACGAACACTGAAGCTTTCTTT. As protein: CASSPPGTGGTNTEAFF.

The CDR3 DNA sequence: TGTGCCAGCAGTTACTCGCTACGGTATGGAGAGCACGAGCAGTACTTC. Translation gives CASSYSLRYGEHEQYF. This chain joins TRBV6-5 and TRBJ2-7, with unresolved D. CDR3 length equals 16 residues. Germline CDR1 MNHEY, CDR2 SVGAGI. Trimming cost V 0 bases and J 5 bases, with 17 bases left between them.

The J gene is TRBJ2-1, the V gene TRBV28; TRBD1 matches at 10 bases. V lost 2 bases, J lost 7 bases, and 5 bases stayed unmatched. This CDR3 comprises 15 residues. Germline lookup yields CDR1 MDHEN and CDR2 SYDVKM. CDR3 sequence reads: CASSLGTGVPNEQFF. The DNA for the CDR3 is TGTGCCAGCAGTTTAGGGACAGGGGTCCCAAATGAGCAGTTCTTC.